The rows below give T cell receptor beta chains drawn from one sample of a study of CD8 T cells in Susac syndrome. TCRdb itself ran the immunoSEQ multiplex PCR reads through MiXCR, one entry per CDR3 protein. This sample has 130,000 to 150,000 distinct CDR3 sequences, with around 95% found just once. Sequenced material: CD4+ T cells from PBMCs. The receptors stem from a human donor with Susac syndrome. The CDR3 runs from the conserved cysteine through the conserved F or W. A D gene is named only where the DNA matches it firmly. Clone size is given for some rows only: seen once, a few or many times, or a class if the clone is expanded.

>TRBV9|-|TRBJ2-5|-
TGTGCCAGCAGCGTTGGTGGACCTAGCCAAGAGACCCAGTACTTC
CASSVGGPSQETQYF
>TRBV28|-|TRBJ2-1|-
TGTGCCAGCAGTTTAGGCCCATGGGAGACAGCCTACAATGAGCAGTTCTTC
CASSLGPWETAYNEQFF
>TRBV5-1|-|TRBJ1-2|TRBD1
TGCGCCAGCACCCCGGAGCTCGCGACAGGGGATATCTATGGCTACACCTTC
CASTPELATGDIYGYTF
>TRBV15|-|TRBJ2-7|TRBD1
TGTGCCACCAGCAGAGCACAGGGGGCTAAGTACTTC
CATSRAQGAKYF
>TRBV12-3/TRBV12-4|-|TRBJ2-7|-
TGTGCCAGCAGCCCTAGTAGGAGTTCCTACGAGCAGTACTTC
CASSPSRSSYEQYF
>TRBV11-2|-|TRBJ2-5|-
TGTGCCAGCAGCCTAACCGGGAAAAAAGAGACCCAGTACTTC
CASSLTGKKETQYF
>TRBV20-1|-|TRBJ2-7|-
TGCAGTGCTAGCAATCTGGGAACAACCTTCAACTACGAGCAGTACTTC
CSASNLGTTFNYEQYF
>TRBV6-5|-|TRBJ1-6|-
TGTGCCAGCAGCAGGACCGGTTTTGGCCCCTCGCCCCTCCACTTT
CASSRTGFGPSPLHF
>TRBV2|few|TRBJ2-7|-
TGTGCCAGCAGTAGCTACGAGCAGTACTTC
CASSSYEQYF
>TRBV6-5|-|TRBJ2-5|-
TGTGCCAGCAGTTACGTTAGGACCACGGAGACCCAGTACTTC
CASSYVRTTETQYF
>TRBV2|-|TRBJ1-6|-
TGTGCCAGCACCGCGAATTCACCCCTCCACTTT
CASTANSPLHF
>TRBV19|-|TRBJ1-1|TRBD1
TGTGCCAGCTACCGGGACAGGGGACTCACTGAAGCTTTCTTT
CASYRDRGLTEAFF
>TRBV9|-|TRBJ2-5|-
TGTGCCAGCAGCGTAGCAGCGGCACAAGAGACCCAGTACTTC
CASSVAAAQETQYF
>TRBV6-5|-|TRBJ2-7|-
TGTGCCAGCAGTGGTTCCGGGACTCAGACCTACGAGCAGTACTTC
CASSGSGTQTYEQYF
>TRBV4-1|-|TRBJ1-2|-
TGCGCCAGCAGCCAAGTGGCCTTGATGAGGGATGGCTACACCTTC
CASSQVALMRDGYTF
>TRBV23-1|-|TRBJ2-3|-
TGCGCCAGCAGGGGGGCGGACCTCACAGATACGCAGTATTTT
CASRGADLTDTQYF
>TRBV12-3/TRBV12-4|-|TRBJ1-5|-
TGTGCCAGCACACTCACAGGGAGCAATCAGCCCCAGCATTTT
CASTLTGSNQPQHF
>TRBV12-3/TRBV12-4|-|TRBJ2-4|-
TGTGCCAGCAGTCTAGAACTAGCCAAAAACATTCAGTACTTC
CASSLELAKNIQYF
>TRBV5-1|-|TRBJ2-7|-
TGCGCCAGCAGCTTGGAGGCAGGGCGATTCCTCACCTACGAGCAGTACTTC
CASSLEAGRFLTYEQYF
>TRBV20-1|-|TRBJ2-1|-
TGCAGTGCCCGAGGGCCTGTCCTAAACAATGAGCAGTTCTTC
CSARGPVLNNEQFF
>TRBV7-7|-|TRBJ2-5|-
TGTGCTAGCAGCGTATCCGGGACCCCGGGAGAGACCCAGTACTTC
CASSVSGTPGETQYF
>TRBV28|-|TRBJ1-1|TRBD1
TGTGCCAGCAGCGGGTCCGGGACAGACAACACTGAAGCTTTCTTT
CASSGSGTDNTEAFF
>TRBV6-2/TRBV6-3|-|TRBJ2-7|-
TGTGCCAGCAGGGACAGCTACCCCTACGAGCAGTACTTC
CASRDSYPYEQYF
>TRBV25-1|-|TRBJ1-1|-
TGTGCCAGCAACCCCTTCTCTGGCACTGAAGCTTTCTTT
CASNPFSGTEAFF
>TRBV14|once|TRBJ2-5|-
TGTGCCAGCAGTTCCATCGGGGAGACCCAGTACTTC
CASSSIGETQYF
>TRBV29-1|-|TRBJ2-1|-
TGCAGCGGCTCGAGCTCCTACAATGAGCAGTTCTTC
CSGSSSYNEQFF